Listed below are T cell receptor beta chains from one sample, sequenced in a study of CD8 T cells in Susac syndrome. TCRdb re-called the immunoSEQ multiplex PCR reads through MiXCR, storing one row per CDR3 protein. The data show around 130,000 distinct CDR3 sequences, under 95% seen once. The sample consisted of CD8+ T cells from PBMCs. The source of these receptors is a human donor with multiple sclerosis. Each CDR3 is given with its conserved first and last residue. Each record gives: D gene, clone size, V gene, J gene, CDR3 protein, CDR3 DNA. D genes are given only for firm matches. Only some rows state a clone size, as once, few, many or a class for expanded clones.

d_call: .; clone_size: .; v_call: TRBV2; j_call: TRBJ2-7; cdr3_aa: CASRAGPPPRDEQYF; cdr3_nt: TGTGCCAGCAGAGCTGGACCTCCCCCACGCGACGAGCAGTACTTC
d_call: TRBD2; clone_size: .; v_call: TRBV5-4; j_call: TRBJ2-3; cdr3_aa: CASSLGAGVADTQYF; cdr3_nt: TGTGCCAGCAGCTTGGGAGCGGGAGTGGCAGATACGCAGTATTTT
d_call: .; clone_size: .; v_call: TRBV6-1; j_call: TRBJ2-2; cdr3_aa: CASKGGTGELFF; cdr3_nt: TGTGCCAGCAAAGGGGGAACCGGGGAGCTGTTTTTT
d_call: TRBD2; clone_size: .; v_call: TRBV3-1; j_call: TRBJ2-1; cdr3_aa: CASSHGTSGTYNEQFF; cdr3_nt: TGTGCCAGCAGCCATGGGACTAGCGGGACCTACAATGAGCAGTTCTTC
d_call: .; clone_size: .; v_call: TRBV27; j_call: TRBJ1-1; cdr3_aa: CASTSFGLNTEAFF; cdr3_nt: TGTGCCAGCACCTCGTTCGGGTTGAACACTGAAGCTTTCTTT
d_call: TRBD2; clone_size: .; v_call: TRBV12-3/TRBV12-4; j_call: TRBJ2-7; cdr3_aa: CASSLATGLAAYEQYF; cdr3_nt: TGTGCCAGCAGTTTAGCGACGGGACTAGCGGCGTACGAGCAGTACTTC
d_call: .; clone_size: .; v_call: TRBV28; j_call: TRBJ2-7; cdr3_aa: CASGNPTGRGAIEQYF; cdr3_nt: TGTGCCAGCGGAAACCCCACAGGGAGGGGGGCTATCGAGCAGTACTTC
d_call: .; clone_size: .; v_call: TRBV27; j_call: TRBJ2-2; cdr3_aa: CASSLGGALGVNTGELFF; cdr3_nt: TGTGCCAGCAGTTTAGGGGGTGCCCTGGGAGTGAACACCGGGGAGCTGTTTTTT
d_call: .; clone_size: .; v_call: TRBV7-9; j_call: TRBJ1-2; cdr3_aa: CASSLDRGANGYTF; cdr3_nt: TGTGCCAGCAGCTTAGATCGGGGCGCGAATGGCTACACCTTC
d_call: .; clone_size: .; v_call: TRBV19; j_call: TRBJ2-5; cdr3_aa: CASSQGGGETQYF; cdr3_nt: TGTGCCAGTAGCCAGGGAGGAGGAGAGACCCAGTACTTC
d_call: .; clone_size: .; v_call: TRBV27; j_call: TRBJ1-3; cdr3_aa: CASSLRPPGAGNTIYF; cdr3_nt: TGTGCCAGCAGTTTAAGACCCCCGGGGGCTGGAAACACCATATATTTT
d_call: .; clone_size: .; v_call: TRBV5-1; j_call: TRBJ2-1; cdr3_aa: CASSGEVTDNEQFF; cdr3_nt: TGCGCCAGCAGCGGGGAAGTGACTGACAATGAGCAGTTCTTC
d_call: TRBD2; clone_size: .; v_call: TRBV2; j_call: TRBJ2-2; cdr3_aa: CASSPTSGTYTGELFF; cdr3_nt: TGTGCCAGCAGTCCCACTAGCGGGACCTACACCGGGGAGCTGTTTTTT
d_call: TRBD1; clone_size: .; v_call: TRBV7-9; j_call: TRBJ1-1; cdr3_aa: CASSARGPDRGTEAFF; cdr3_nt: TGTGCCAGCAGCGCCAGGGGGCCGGACAGAGGGACTGAAGCTTTCTTT
d_call: .; clone_size: .; v_call: TRBV6-2/TRBV6-3; j_call: TRBJ1-1; cdr3_aa: CASSPGHSNTEAFF; cdr3_nt: TGTGCCAGCAGCCCGGGGCACTCGAACACTGAAGCTTTCTTT
d_call: .; clone_size: once; v_call: TRBV27; j_call: TRBJ2-7; cdr3_aa: CASSLSSGDEQYF; cdr3_nt: TGTGCCAGCAGTTTATCCTCCGGGGACGAGCAGTACTTC
d_call: .; clone_size: once; v_call: TRBV9; j_call: TRBJ1-2; cdr3_aa: CASSVVYKNYGYTF; cdr3_nt: TGTGCCAGCAGCGTAGTTTACAAGAACTATGGCTACACCTTC
d_call: .; clone_size: .; v_call: TRBV6-6; j_call: TRBJ2-7; cdr3_aa: CASSYGRHEQYF; cdr3_nt: TGTGCCAGCAGTTACGGGCGTCACGAGCAGTACTTC
d_call: .; clone_size: .; v_call: TRBV6-2/TRBV6-3; j_call: TRBJ2-5; cdr3_aa: CASSYFERGETQYF; cdr3_nt: TGTGCCAGCAGTTACTTCGAGAGGGGAGAGACCCAGTACTTC
d_call: .; clone_size: .; v_call: TRBV24-1; j_call: TRBJ2-7; cdr3_aa: CATSDSREHEQYF; cdr3_nt: TGTGCCACCAGTGATTCTCGGGAACACGAGCAGTACTTC
d_call: .; clone_size: .; v_call: TRBV14; j_call: TRBJ2-7; cdr3_aa: CASSHRAYYEQYF; cdr3_nt: TGTGCCAGCAGCCATAGGGCCTACTACGAGCAGTACTTC
d_call: .; clone_size: few; v_call: TRBV11-3; j_call: TRBJ1-1; cdr3_aa: CASSLNGRMNTEAFF; cdr3_nt: TGTGCCAGCAGCTTAAATGGGCGGATGAACACTGAAGCTTTCTTT
d_call: .; clone_size: .; v_call: TRBV7-9; j_call: TRBJ2-7; cdr3_aa: CASSLAMAPYEQYF; cdr3_nt: TGTGCCAGCAGCTTAGCGATGGCCCCCTACGAGCAGTACTTC
d_call: .; clone_size: .; v_call: TRBV27; j_call: TRBJ2-7; cdr3_aa: CASSLRRESYEQYF; cdr3_nt: TGTGCCAGCAGTCTACGACGGGAGTCCTACGAGCAGTACTTC
d_call: TRBD1; clone_size: .; v_call: TRBV24-1; j_call: TRBJ2-5; cdr3_aa: CATSEAGTEETQYF; cdr3_nt: TGTGCCACCAGTGAAGCCGGGACAGAAGAGACCCAGTACTTC
d_call: .; clone_size: .; v_call: TRBV6-1; j_call: TRBJ2-7; cdr3_aa: CASSEFGRLPPYEQYF; cdr3_nt: TGTGCCAGCAGTGAGTTTGGGCGATTGCCTCCCTACGAGCAGTACTTC
d_call: TRBD1; clone_size: .; v_call: TRBV7-8; j_call: TRBJ2-7; cdr3_aa: CASSGGTGSFLYEQYF; cdr3_nt: TGTGCCAGCAGCGGTGGGACAGGGAGTTTTCTCTACGAGCAGTACTTC
d_call: .; clone_size: .; v_call: TRBV4-3; j_call: TRBJ2-7; cdr3_aa: CASSQADSSSYEQYF; cdr3_nt: TGCGCCAGCAGCCAAGCCGACAGTAGCTCCTACGAGCAGTACTTC
d_call: .; clone_size: .; v_call: TRBV9; j_call: TRBJ2-3; cdr3_aa: CASSEGTSLGTDTQYF; cdr3_nt: TGTGCCAGCAGCGAGGGGACTTCCCTCGGCACAGATACGCAGTATTTT
d_call: TRBD2; clone_size: .; v_call: TRBV3-1; j_call: TRBJ2-5; cdr3_aa: CASSLWTSGDEETQYF; cdr3_nt: TGTGCCAGCAGCCTTTGGACTAGCGGGGACGAGGAGACCCAGTACTTC
d_call: .; clone_size: .; v_call: TRBV5-1; j_call: TRBJ1-5; cdr3_aa: CASSWGDSSGINQPQHF; cdr3_nt: TGCGCCAGCAGCTGGGGGGATTCGTCGGGGATCAATCAGCCCCAGCATTTT
d_call: .; clone_size: .; v_call: TRBV6-5; j_call: TRBJ2-3; cdr3_aa: CASAKKRTDTQYF; cdr3_nt: TGTGCCAGCGCGAAGAAGCGCACAGATACGCAGTATTTT
d_call: .; clone_size: .; v_call: TRBV30; j_call: TRBJ1-1; cdr3_aa: CAWSILIGAEAFF; cdr3_nt: TGTGCCTGGAGTATCCTGATCGGGGCTGAAGCTTTCTTT
d_call: .; clone_size: .; v_call: TRBV6-5; j_call: TRBJ2-4; cdr3_aa: CASSPMVAAKNIQYF; cdr3_nt: TGTGCCAGCAGCCCAATGGTTGCGGCCAAAAACATTCAGTACTTC
d_call: TRBD2; clone_size: .; v_call: TRBV5-8; j_call: TRBJ2-7; cdr3_aa: CASSFPGLAYEQYF; cdr3_nt: TGTGCCAGCAGCTTTCCGGGACTAGCCTACGAGCAGTACTTC
d_call: .; clone_size: once; v_call: TRBV29-1; j_call: TRBJ2-2; cdr3_aa: CSVGLNTGELFF; cdr3_nt: TGCAGCGTAGGACTGAACACCGGGGAGCTGTTTTTT
d_call: .; clone_size: .; v_call: TRBV20-1; j_call: TRBJ1-5; cdr3_aa: CSARERGSNQPQHF; cdr3_nt: TGCAGTGCTAGAGAACGGGGGAGCAATCAGCCCCAGCATTTT
d_call: .; clone_size: .; v_call: TRBV7-9; j_call: TRBJ1-1; cdr3_aa: CASRPYQGMNTEAFF; cdr3_nt: TGTGCCAGCAGGCCCTACCAGGGGATGAACACTGAAGCTTTCTTT
d_call: .; clone_size: .; v_call: TRBV25-1; j_call: TRBJ1-1; cdr3_aa: CASSDHRRMNTEAFF; cdr3_nt: TGTGCCAGCAGTGACCACAGGAGGATGAACACTGAAGCTTTCTTT
d_call: .; clone_size: .; v_call: TRBV30; j_call: TRBJ2-3; cdr3_aa: CAWTGAGPTDTQYF; cdr3_nt: TGTGCCTGGACCGGGGCGGGGCCCACAGATACGCAGTATTTT
d_call: .; clone_size: .; v_call: TRBV25-1; j_call: TRBJ1-1; cdr3_aa: CASSDSANWSF; cdr3_nt: TGTGCCAGCAGTGATTCGGCAAACTGGAGCTTT
d_call: TRBD2; clone_size: few; v_call: TRBV4-1; j_call: TRBJ2-7; cdr3_aa: CASSQDGYGGGYEQYF; cdr3_nt: TGCGCCAGCAGCCAAGACGGATACGGGGGGGGCTACGAGCAGTACTTC
d_call: .; clone_size: .; v_call: TRBV19; j_call: TRBJ1-1; cdr3_aa: CASSIDPKGNTEAFF; cdr3_nt: TGTGCCAGTAGTATAGATCCGAAGGGGAACACTGAAGCTTTCTTT
d_call: .; clone_size: many; v_call: TRBV4-1; j_call: TRBJ1-1; cdr3_aa: CASSQGGNTEAFF; cdr3_nt: TGCGCCAGCAGCCAAGGGGGAAACACTGAAGCTTTCTTT
d_call: .; clone_size: .; v_call: TRBV5-1; j_call: TRBJ2-2; cdr3_aa: CASSYTGFAGELFF; cdr3_nt: TGCGCCAGCAGTTATACAGGGTTCGCCGGGGAGCTGTTTTTT
d_call: TRBD2; clone_size: .; v_call: TRBV7-9; j_call: TRBJ2-1; cdr3_aa: CASSDGLAGVHEQFF; cdr3_nt: TGTGCCAGCAGCGACGGACTAGCGGGAGTCCATGAGCAGTTCTTC